Below, 8 T cell receptor beta chains from the same sample are listed, as sequenced in a study of T cells in Graves' hyperthyroidism and ophthalmopathy. Authors of the study amplified TCR beta CDR3 regions from RNA transcripts. Primed by the HTBI set, a first-round RT-PCR was run on the TCR CDR3. TCRdb redid the calling of the multiplex PCR reads with MiXCR, one entry per CDR3 protein. Of around 720,000 distinct CDR3 sequences listed, about a third were seen once; the top ten hold roughly 31%. Sequencing was done on a sample of blood. Every receptor here comes from a woman aged 40 to 50 with Graves' hyperthyroidism.

This clonotype occurred once. The chain employs TRBV6-1 and TRBJ1-5, with 10 bases aligning to TRBD1. J lost 7 bases, V lost 6 bases, and 9 bases had no gene match. This CDR3 has 15 residues. Germline V CDR1 and CDR2: MNHNS, SASEGT. CDR3 region: CASSLRDRGKQPQHF. CDR3 sequence (DNA): TGTGCCAGCAGCCTCCGGGACAGGGGAAAGCAGCCCCAGCATTTT.

V and J are TRBV19 and TRBJ2-6, with 8 bases aligning to TRBD1. V lost 5 bases and J lost 1; bases outside the gene matches: 7. This CDR3 spans 17 amino acids. Germline values: CDR1 LNHDA, CDR2 SQIVND (reference sequence). The CDR3 loop is CASSPGTGESGANVLTF. As DNA, the CDR3 is TGTGCCAGTAGTCCGGGGACAGGAGAGTCTGGGGCCAACGTCCTGACTTTC.

V gene TRBV19 combines with J gene TRBJ2-2; D is uncertain. The germline V and J ends were trimmed by 9 bases and 8 bases, with 10 bases remaining between them. Germline loops: CDR1 LNHDA, CDR2 SQIVND (reference sequence). The CDR3 is 11 amino acids. The CDR3 here is CASQIEGELFF. CDR3 in DNA: TGTGCCAGCCAAATTGAGGGGGAGCTGTTTTTT.

This clonotype was seen many times. This rearrangement joins TRBV3-1 to TRBJ2-5; the D is unclear. Trimming took 2 bases from V and 4 from J, leaving 5 bases between them. Germline V gene data show CDR1 as LGHDT and CDR2 as YNNKEL (reference sequence). This CDR3 is 12 amino acids long. The CDR3 reads CASSQLSETQYF. The CDR3, as DNA: TGTGCCAGCAGCCAACTATCAGAGACCCAGTACTTC.

As concerns this clonotype: A much more abundant neighbour one base away suggests this may be a read error. This chain links TRBV20-1 with TRBJ2-2; D possibly corresponds to TRBD2 (5 bases). CDR1 and CDR2 from the germline V gene are DFQATT and SNEGSKA (reference sequence). The length of the CDR3 is 13 residues. CDR3 nucleotides: TGCAGTGCTAGACTCGATGAGGCCGGGGAGCTGGTTTTT. Amino acids: CSARLDEAGELVF.

This clonotype was recorded at least ten times. V usage is TRBV7-2 and J usage is TRBJ1-4; D gene ambiguous. Germline V gene data show CDR1 as SGHTA and CDR2 as FQGNSA. V shed 6 bases and J shed 3 bases, with 11 bases lying between them. CDR3 size: 14 residues. CDR3 region: CASSPGWANEKLFF. As DNA, the CDR3 is TGTGCCAGCAGTCCAGGCTGGGCTAATGAAAAACTGTTTTTT.

The rearrangement uses TRBV12-3 or TRBV12-4 and TRBJ2-5; 8 bases fit TRBD1. The CDR3 runs to 13 residues. V lost 6 bases, J lost 4 bases, and 4 bases stayed unmatched. DNA for the CDR3: TGTGCCAGCAGATCGACAGGGGTAGAGACCCAGTACTTC. Translation: CASRSTGVETQYF.

This clonotype was seen at least ten times. The chain employs TRBV15 and TRBJ2-6; no reliable D call. The V end was cut by 6 bases, the J end by 3 bases, with 12 bases between. This CDR3 is 15 amino acids long. Germline CDR1 LNHNV, CDR2 YYDKDF (reference sequence). The CDR3 region is CATSLGLSGANVLTF. The CDR3 coding sequence is TGTGCCACCAGTTTAGGGTTGAGTGGGGCCAACGTCCTGACTTTC.